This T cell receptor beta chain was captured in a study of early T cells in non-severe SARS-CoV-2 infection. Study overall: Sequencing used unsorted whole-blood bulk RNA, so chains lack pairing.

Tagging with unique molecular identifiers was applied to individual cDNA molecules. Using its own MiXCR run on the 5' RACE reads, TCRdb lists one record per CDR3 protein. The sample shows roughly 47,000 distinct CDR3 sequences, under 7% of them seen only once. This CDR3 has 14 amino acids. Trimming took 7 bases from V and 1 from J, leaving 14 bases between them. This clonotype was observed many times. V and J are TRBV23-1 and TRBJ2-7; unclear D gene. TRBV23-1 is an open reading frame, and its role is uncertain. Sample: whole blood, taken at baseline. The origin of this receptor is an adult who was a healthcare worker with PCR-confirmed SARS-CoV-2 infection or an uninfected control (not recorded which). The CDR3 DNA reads TGCGCCAGCATCCTCCTGCATGGGTCCTACGAGCAGTACTTC. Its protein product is CASILLHGSYEQYF.